The rows below give T cell receptor beta chains drawn from one sample of a study of T-cell memory formation after mild COVID-19. TCRdb called the 5' RACE reads again in MiXCR, with one record for every CDR3 protein. The sample consists of 400,000 to 550,000 distinct CDR3 sequences, 20% to 30% of them appearing once. Sample: PBMCs or a T cell subset sorted from them (not recorded which). The receptor source for this set is an adult woman who had mild COVID-19 (a few samples of this study predate the infection). Cell type and time point are not known. CDR3s include the opening cysteine and the closing phenylalanine or tryptophan. D genes are given only for firm matches. Only part of the rows carry a size: once, few, many, or a class if the clone is expanded.

-	TRBV7-8	15	TRBJ2-3	-	CASSLEARRADTQYF	TGTGCCAGCAGCTTAGAGGCCCGGCGGGCAGATACGCAGTATTTT
-	TRBV3-1	20	TRBJ1-4	-	CASSQRVDGLVLATNEKLFF	TGTGCCAGCAGCCAACGGGTCGACGGCCTTGTTCTTGCAACTAATGAAAAACTGTTTTTT
few	TRBV4-1	15	TRBJ2-7	-	CASSHQGGAPYEQYF	TGCGCCAGCAGCCATCAAGGGGGAGCTCCCTACGAGCAGTACTTC
-	TRBV15	14	TRBJ1-5	TRBD1	CATSKDRGNQPQHF	TGTGCCACCAGCAAGGACAGGGGAAATCAGCCCCAGCATTTT
-	TRBV20-1	14	TRBJ2-1	-	CSARDSWDFNEQFF	TGCAGTGCTAGAGATTCTTGGGACTTCAATGAGCAGTTCTTC
-	TRBV12-3/TRBV12-4	14	TRBJ1-6	-	CASSWTAGGSPLHF	TGTGCCAGCAGCTGGACAGCCGGGGGGTCACCCCTCCACTTT
few	TRBV5-6	12	TRBJ2-7	-	CASSLAGTSPYF	TGTGCCAGCAGCTTGGCGGGGACTTCACCGTACTTC
-	TRBV10-2	15	TRBJ2-2	TRBD1	CASTRTGANTGELFF	TGCGCCAGCACCAGGACAGGCGCGAACACCGGGGAGCTGTTTTTT
few	TRBV15	15	TRBJ2-7	TRBD1	CATSKSGGVVGEQYF	TGTGCCACCAGCAAGTCAGGGGGAGTTGTTGGCGAGCAGTACTTC
-	TRBV29-1	15	TRBJ1-1	-	CSVAGSRQSNTEAFF	TGCAGCGTTGCTGGGTCTCGACAGTCGAACACTGAAGCTTTCTTT
few	TRBV7-2	14	TRBJ1-3	-	CASSLQGSGNTIYF	TGTGCCAGCAGCTTACAGGGCTCTGGAAACACCATATATTTT
-	TRBV19	11	TRBJ1-2	-	CASSLLWGYTF	TGTGCCAGTAGCTTGTTATGGGGCTACACCTTC
-	TRBV24-1	16	TRBJ2-5	-	CATSDPSDGFLETQYF	TGTGCCACCAGTGATCCCTCGGACGGGTTCCTGGAGACCCAGTACTTC
many	TRBV6-5	15	TRBJ2-1	TRBD2	CASSLSGRAYNEQFF	TGTGCCAGCAGTCTTAGCGGGAGGGCCTACAATGAGCAGTTCTTC
few	TRBV20-1	16	TRBJ1-5	-	CSARDGGYYSNQPQHF	TGCAGTGCTAGAGATGGAGGGTATTATAGCAATCAGCCCCAGCATTTT
few	TRBV10-3	12	TRBJ2-5	-	CAISSHGETQYF	TGTGCCATCAGTAGCCACGGAGAGACCCAGTACTTC
-	TRBV7-9	15	TRBJ2-5	TRBD2	CASSLIAGGLETQYF	TGTGCCAGCAGCTTGATAGCGGGGGGGCTCGAGACCCAGTACTTC
few	TRBV6-5	18	TRBJ2-1	TRBD2	CASSYSILLASGYNEQFF	TGTGCCAGCAGTTACTCGATATTGTTGGCTAGCGGGTACAATGAGCAGTTCTTC
-	TRBV12-3/TRBV12-4	14	TRBJ1-2	TRBD1	CASSSRDRPYGYTF	TGTGCCAGCAGCTCCCGGGACAGGCCCTATGGCTACACCTTC
-	TRBV19	13	TRBJ1-5	-	CASRGGFNQPQHF	TGTGCCAGTAGGGGGGGTTTCAATCAGCCCCAGCATTTT
few	TRBV14	18	TRBJ2-1	TRBD1	CASSRPGQGNLDYNEQFF	TGTGCCAGCAGCCGTCCGGGACAGGGGAATTTAGACTACAATGAGCAGTTCTTC
-	TRBV5-1	14	TRBJ2-1	-	CASSLASGANEQFF	TGCGCCAGCAGCTTGGCTAGTGGTGCAAATGAGCAGTTCTTC
once	TRBV20-1	18	TRBJ1-5	TRBD1	CSAQGGQVTLFSNQPQHF	TGCAGTGCGCAGGGTGGACAGGTGACACTGTTTAGCAATCAGCCCCAGCATTTT
-	TRBV7-9	17	TRBJ2-3	-	CASSSPWVLADTDTQYF	TGTGCCAGCAGCTCCCCCTGGGTGCTAGCTGACACAGATACGCAGTATTTT
few	TRBV18	14	TRBJ1-1	TRBD1	CASSPQTGGDEAFF	TGTGCCAGCTCACCTCAGACAGGGGGAGATGAAGCTTTCTTT
few	TRBV4-2	13	TRBJ1-1	-	CASSTQPGTEAFF	TGTGCCAGCAGCACACAACCCGGGACTGAAGCTTTCTTT
-	TRBV6-1	14	TRBJ1-1	-	CASSDRGSNTEAFF	TGTGCCAGCAGTGACAGAGGCTCGAACACTGAAGCTTTCTTT
-	TRBV5-1	15	TRBJ2-1	TRBD2	CASSSASGRGNEQFF	TGCGCCAGCAGCTCGGCCAGCGGGAGAGGCAATGAGCAGTTCTTC